The subject of this entry is one T cell receptor beta chain. The record originates from a study of blood T cell repertoires in COVID-19. In the source study's methods: Nucleated cell counts were estimated from reference gene primer amplification. Only in-frame clones appear in the TCRdb table, and some are missing; sequencing was by immunoSEQ multiplex PCR. D and trimming come from the DNA, and the V and J calls and clone size come from that table. The top ten hold about 9.4% of the sample, which has about 390,000 clones, approximately 87% seen once. Participants, about 18 to 100 years old, spanned 24 US areas. Membership in each cohort depended on participant-reported clinical history. Cohort 3 recovery required two negative PCRs, clearance, or symptom resolution. This CDR3 is 14 amino acids long. Germline V CDR1 and CDR2: SGDLS, YYNGEE. V was shortened by 4 bases and J by 5 bases, with 15 bases between the two germline ends.

This chain joins TRBV9 and TRBJ2-5, with D possibly being TRBD2 (5 bases). This receptor was identified in a woman aged 45-65 years who had recovered from COVID-19. Sample: PBMCs or T cells enriched from blood (not recorded which). CDR3 coding DNA: TGTGCCAGCAGCTTTACCCTAGCTGGCGAGACCCAGTACTTC. Its translation: CASSFTLAGETQYF.